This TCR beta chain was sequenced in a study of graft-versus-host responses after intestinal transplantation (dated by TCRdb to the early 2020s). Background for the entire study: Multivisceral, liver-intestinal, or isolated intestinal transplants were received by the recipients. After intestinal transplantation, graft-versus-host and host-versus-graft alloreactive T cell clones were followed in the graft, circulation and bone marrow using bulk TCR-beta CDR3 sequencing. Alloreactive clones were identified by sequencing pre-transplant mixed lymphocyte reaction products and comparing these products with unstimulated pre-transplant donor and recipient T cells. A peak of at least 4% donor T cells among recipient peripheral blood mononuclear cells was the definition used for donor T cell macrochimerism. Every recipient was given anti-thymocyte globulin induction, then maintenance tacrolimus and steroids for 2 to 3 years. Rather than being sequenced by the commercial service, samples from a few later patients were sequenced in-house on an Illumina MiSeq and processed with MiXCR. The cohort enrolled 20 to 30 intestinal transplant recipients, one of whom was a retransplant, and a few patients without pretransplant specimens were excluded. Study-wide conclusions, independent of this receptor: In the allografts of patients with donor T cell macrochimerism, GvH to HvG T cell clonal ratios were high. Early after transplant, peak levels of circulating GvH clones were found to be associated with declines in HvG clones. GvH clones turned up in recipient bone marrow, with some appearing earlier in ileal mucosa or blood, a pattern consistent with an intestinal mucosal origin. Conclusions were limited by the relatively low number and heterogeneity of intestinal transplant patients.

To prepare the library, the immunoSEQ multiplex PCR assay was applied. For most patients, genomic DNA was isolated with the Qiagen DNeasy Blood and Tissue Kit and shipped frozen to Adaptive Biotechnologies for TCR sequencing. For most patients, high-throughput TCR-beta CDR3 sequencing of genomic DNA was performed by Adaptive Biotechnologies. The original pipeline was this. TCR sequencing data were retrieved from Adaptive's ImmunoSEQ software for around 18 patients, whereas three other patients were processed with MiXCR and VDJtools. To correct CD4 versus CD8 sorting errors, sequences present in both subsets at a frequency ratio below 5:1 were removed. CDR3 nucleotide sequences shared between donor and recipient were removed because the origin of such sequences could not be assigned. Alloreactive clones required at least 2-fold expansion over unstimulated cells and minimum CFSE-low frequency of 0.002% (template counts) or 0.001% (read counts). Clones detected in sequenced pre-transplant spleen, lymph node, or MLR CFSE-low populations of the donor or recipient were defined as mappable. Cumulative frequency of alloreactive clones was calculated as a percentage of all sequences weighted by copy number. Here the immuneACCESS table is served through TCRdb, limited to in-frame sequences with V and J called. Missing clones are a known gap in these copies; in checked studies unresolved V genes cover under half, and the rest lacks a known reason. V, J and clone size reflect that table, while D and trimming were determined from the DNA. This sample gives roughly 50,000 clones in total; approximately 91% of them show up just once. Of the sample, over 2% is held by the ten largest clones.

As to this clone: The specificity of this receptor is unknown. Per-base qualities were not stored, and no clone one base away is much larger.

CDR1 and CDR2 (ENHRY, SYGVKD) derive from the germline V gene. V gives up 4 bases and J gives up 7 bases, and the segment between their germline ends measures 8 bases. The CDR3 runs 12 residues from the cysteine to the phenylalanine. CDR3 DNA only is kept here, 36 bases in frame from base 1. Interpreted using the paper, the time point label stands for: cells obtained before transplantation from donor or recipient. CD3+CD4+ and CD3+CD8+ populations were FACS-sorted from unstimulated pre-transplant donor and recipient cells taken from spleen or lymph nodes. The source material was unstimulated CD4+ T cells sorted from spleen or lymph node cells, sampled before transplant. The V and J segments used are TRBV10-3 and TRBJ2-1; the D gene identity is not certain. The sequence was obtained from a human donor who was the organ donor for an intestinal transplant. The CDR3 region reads CAISGSTNEQFF. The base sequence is TGTGCCATCAGTGGGAGTACGAATGAGCAGTTCTTC.